This T cell receptor (beta chain) was sequenced in a study of T cell clonality in common variable immunodeficiency. Only in-frame clones appear in the TCRdb table, and some are missing; sequencing was by immunoSEQ multiplex PCR. This sample carries approximately 40,000 clones, none of them present only once. Study-level findings and limits: T cell subpopulation sequencing would be needed to explain CVID clonality.

Many counts were recorded for this clone. Its specificity is unknown. Coverage ceases 3 residues before the CDR3 finishes, and the germline J gene fills in the end. CDR3 size: 11 residues. Germline values: CDR1 SNHLY, CDR2 FYNNEI. This sequence originates from a person aged 18 to 69 in good health. Sequencing input: peripheral blood mononuclear cells. This chain joins TRBV2 and TRBJ1-2; D may be TRBD1 (6 bases). The sequenced CDR3 bases are TGTGCCAGCCGCACAGGGATGGGC. It yields the protein CASRTGMG. The whole CDR3 region reads CASRTGMGYTF.